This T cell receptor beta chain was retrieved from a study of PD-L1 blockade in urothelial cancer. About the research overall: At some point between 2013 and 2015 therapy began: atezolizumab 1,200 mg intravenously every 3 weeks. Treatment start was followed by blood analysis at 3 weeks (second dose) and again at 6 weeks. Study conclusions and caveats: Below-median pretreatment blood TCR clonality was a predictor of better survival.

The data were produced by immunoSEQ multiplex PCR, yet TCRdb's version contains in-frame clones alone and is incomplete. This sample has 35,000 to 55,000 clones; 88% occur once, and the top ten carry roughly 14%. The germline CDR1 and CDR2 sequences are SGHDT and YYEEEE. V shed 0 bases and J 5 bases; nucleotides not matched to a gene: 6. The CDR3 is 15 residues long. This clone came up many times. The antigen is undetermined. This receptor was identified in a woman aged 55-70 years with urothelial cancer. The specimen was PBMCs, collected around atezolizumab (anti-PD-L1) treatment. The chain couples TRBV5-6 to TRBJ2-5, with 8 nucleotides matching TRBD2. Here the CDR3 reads CASSLARTSKETQYF. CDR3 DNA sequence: TGTGCCAGCAGCTTGGCGAGGACTAGCAAGGAGACCCAGTACTTC. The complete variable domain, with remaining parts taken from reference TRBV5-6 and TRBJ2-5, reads DAGVTQSPTHLIKTRGQQVTLRCSPKSGHDTVSWYQQALGQGPQFIFQYYEEEERQRGNFPDRFSGHQFPNYSSELNVNALLLGDSALYLCASSLARTSKETQYFGPGTRLLVL.